A selection of T cell receptor beta chains follows, all from one sample in a study of early T cells in non-severe SARS-CoV-2 infection. TCRdb ran MiXCR on the 5' RACE reads and lists one entry per CDR3 protein. The table records roughly 68,000 distinct CDR3 sequences, around 4.6% of them present only once. Material: whole blood. The origin of the receptors is an adult who was a healthcare worker with PCR-confirmed SARS-CoV-2 infection or an uninfected control (not recorded which). Both conserved end residues are part of each CDR3. The D gene is left open where the match is weak. Only part of the rows carry a size: once, few, many, or a class if the clone is expanded.

J	D	size	V	CDR3	DNA
TRBJ1-1	NA	NA	TRBV7-9	CASSLEGRTEAFF	TGTGCCAGCAGCTTAGAAGGGCGAACTGAAGCTTTCTTT
TRBJ2-1	TRBD2	many	TRBV7-2	CASSRGLAGSNEQFF	TGTGCCAGCAGCCGGGGACTAGCGGGATCCAATGAGCAGTTCTTC
TRBJ2-3	NA	NA	TRBV12-5	CASGLLGTDTQYF	TGTGCTAGTGGTTTGCTCGGGACAGATACGCAGTATTTT
TRBJ2-1	TRBD2	few	TRBV4-2	CASSLETSGYNEQFF	TGTGCCAGCAGCCTTGAGACTAGCGGATACAATGAGCAGTTCTTC
TRBJ2-7	NA	many	TRBV21-1	CASSKNPSGAYEQYF	TGTGCCAGCAGCAAAAATCCTAGCGGGGCCTACGAGCAGTACTTC
TRBJ2-3	NA	NA	TRBV7-9	CASTPQQSTDTQYF	TGTGCCAGCACCCCCCAGCAGAGCACAGATACGCAGTATTTT
TRBJ2-1	TRBD1	many	TRBV12-3/TRBV12-4	CASSLSPDRDGEQFF	TGTGCCAGCAGTTTATCCCCGGACAGGGACGGTGAGCAGTTCTTC
TRBJ2-1	NA	many	TRBV12-3/TRBV12-4	CASSFESGRSDNEQFF	TGTGCCAGCAGTTTCGAAAGCGGACGGAGCGACAATGAGCAGTTCTTC
TRBJ1-1	TRBD1	NA	TRBV20-1	CSARRTGTGYTEAFF	TGCAGTGCTAGAAGAACAGGGACAGGGTACACTGAAGCTTTCTTT
TRBJ1-6	NA	few	TRBV2	CASGTGNSSLHF	TGTGCCAGCGGGACGGGGAATTCATCCCTCCACTTT
TRBJ2-2	NA	many	TRBV24-1	CATSDLGGPVTGELFF	TGTGCCACCAGTGATTTGGGGGGGCCCGTGACCGGGGAGCTGTTTTTT
TRBJ1-4	NA	many	TRBV6-1	CASRLTPMKEKLFF	TGTGCCAGCAGACTGACCCCCATGAAGGAAAAACTGTTTTTT
TRBJ2-1	NA	many	TRBV14	CASDSVGSAGEQGKNDEQFF	TGTGCCAGCGACTCCGTTGGATCGGCAGGGGAACAGGGAAAAAATGATGAGCAGTTCTTC
TRBJ2-1	NA	few	TRBV12-3/TRBV12-4	CASSFGEKFF	TGTGCCAGCAGTTTTGGAGAAAAGTTCTTC
TRBJ2-1	NA	many	TRBV10-2	CASSDLKQGSGNEQFF	TGCGCCAGCAGCGACCTGAAACAGGGTAGCGGTAATGAGCAGTTCTTC
TRBJ1-3	NA	many	TRBV3-1	CASSQVVPGAGGTIYF	TGTGCCAGCAGCCAAGTAGTCCCAGGGGCCGGAGGCACCATATATTTT
TRBJ2-5	NA	many	TRBV27	CASSTYREETQYF	TGTGCCAGCAGTACCTACAGGGAAGAGACCCAGTACTTC
TRBJ1-2	TRBD1	large	TRBV3-1	CASSHGTGGISRGYTF	TGTGCCAGCAGCCACGGGACAGGGGGAATTTCAAGGGGCTACACCTTC
TRBJ2-1	TRBD1	NA	TRBV20-1	CSASPDRVDNEQFF	TGCAGTGCTAGCCCTGACAGGGTCGACAATGAGCAGTTCTTC
TRBJ1-6	NA	many	TRBV4-2	CASSRGRSPLHF	TGTGCCAGCAGCCGGGGGCGGTCACCCCTCCACTTT
TRBJ2-2	NA	many	TRBV3-1	CASGEWGELFF	TGTGCCAGCGGGGAGTGGGGGGAGCTGTTTTTT
TRBJ2-3	TRBD2	few	TRBV9	CASKSGLGADTQYF	TGTGCCAGCAAAAGCGGACTAGGGGCAGATACGCAGTATTTT
TRBJ2-3	NA	many	TRBV3-1	CASSPTQGFTDTQYF	TGTGCCAGCAGCCCTACCCAGGGATTCACAGATACGCAGTATTTT
TRBJ1-2	TRBD1	many	TRBV6-5	CASRRQGADYGYTF	TGTGCCAGCAGGCGACAGGGGGCGGACTATGGCTACACCTTC
TRBJ1-5	NA	many	TRBV18	CASSPQVTSQPQHF	TGTGCCAGCTCACCCCAGGTAACGTCGCAGCCCCAGCATTTT
TRBJ2-2	NA	many	TRBV2	CASSEAGHVTGELFF	TGTGCCAGCAGTGAGGCAGGTCATGTCACCGGGGAGCTGTTTTTT
TRBJ2-4	TRBD1	many	TRBV18	CASSPSGQALAKNIQYF	TGTGCCAGCTCACCCTCCGGACAGGCGTTAGCCAAAAACATTCAGTACTTC
TRBJ2-5	NA	NA	TRBV29-1	CSVEPPEETQYF	TGCAGCGTTGAACCCCCGGAAGAGACCCAGTACTTC
TRBJ1-2	NA	few	TRBV30	CAWSIGSGYTF	TGTGCCTGGAGTATAGGTAGTGGCTACACCTTC
TRBJ1-2	TRBD1	NA	TRBV30	CAWTGDRGRYTF	TGTGCCTGGACAGGGGACAGGGGACGCTACACCTTC
TRBJ2-1	TRBD2	NA	TRBV3-1	CASSPMLAGGNHEQFF	TGTGCCAGCAGCCCTATGCTAGCGGGGGGGAACCATGAGCAGTTCTTC
TRBJ2-1	NA	many	TRBV7-9	CASLILGAPNEQFF	TGTGCCAGCCTAATTCTGGGGGCGCCTAATGAGCAGTTCTTC
TRBJ1-3	TRBD1	NA	TRBV12-3/TRBV12-4	CASSLRGQTGNTIYF	TGTGCCAGCAGTTTAAGGGGACAGACGGGAAACACCATATATTTT
TRBJ2-1	TRBD2	few	TRBV13	CASSSPTTSGGGAEQFF	TGTGCCAGCAGCTCCCCCACGACTAGCGGGGGGGGCGCAGAGCAGTTCTTC
TRBJ2-3	TRBD2	NA	TRBV7-2	CASSLEPRGGIDTQYF	TGTGCCAGCAGCTTAGAGCCGCGGGGGGGCATAGATACGCAGTATTTT
TRBJ2-1	NA	many	TRBV3-1	CASSQDRESYNEQFF	TGTGCCAGCAGCCAAGATCGCGAGTCCTACAATGAGCAGTTCTTC